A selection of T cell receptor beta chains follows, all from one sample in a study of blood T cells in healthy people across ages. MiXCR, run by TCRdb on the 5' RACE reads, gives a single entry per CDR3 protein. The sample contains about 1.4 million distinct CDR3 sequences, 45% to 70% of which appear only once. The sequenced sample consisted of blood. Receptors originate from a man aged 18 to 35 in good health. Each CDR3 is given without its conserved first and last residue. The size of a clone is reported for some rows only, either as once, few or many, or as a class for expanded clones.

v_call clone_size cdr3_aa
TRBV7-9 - ASSLDLSAGANVLT
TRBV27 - ASTKGNAPSTNEKLF
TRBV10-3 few AIGERENEKLF
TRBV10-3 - AISGIRSTDTQY
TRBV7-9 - ASSPALVVAGANVLT
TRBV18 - ASSPKLLGQGGQETQY
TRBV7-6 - ASSRSGVGTEAF
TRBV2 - ASSLDRAVQTEAF
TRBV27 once ASSGDFLGPETQY
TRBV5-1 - ASSLEELAYEQY
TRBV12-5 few ASGLALSGRGHEQF
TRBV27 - ASRPHSTGYGYT
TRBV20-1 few SARDPGIHEQF
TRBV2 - ASRVTRYEQY
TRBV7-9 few ASSLSGRLYEQY
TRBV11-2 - ASSPIGAAIAKNIQY
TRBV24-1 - ATSDFASAGLTDTQY
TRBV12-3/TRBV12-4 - ASIPGHRTDTQY
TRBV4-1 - ASSQETYGVETQY
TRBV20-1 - SARDYAVAGGQETQY
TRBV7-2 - ASSLEATAWGGYT
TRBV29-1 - GVEGPGETQY
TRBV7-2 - ASSPAGDQPQH
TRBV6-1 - ASSEVPVQETQY
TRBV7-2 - ASSLSPGIETQY
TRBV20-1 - SARALRATQGQETQY
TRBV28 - ASSLPLGGGGRKDYEQY
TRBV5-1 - ASSLVPGYSGANVLT
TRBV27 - ASFYNETQY
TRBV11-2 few ASSINRDYEQY
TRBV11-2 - ASSLGATSQY
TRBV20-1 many SASSGQPKRGEQY
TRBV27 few ASSSPGTPTDTQY
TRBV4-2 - ASSQSLATQVTDTQY
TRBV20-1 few SARDRAQFYEQY
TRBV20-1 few SARDGTSGTDTQY
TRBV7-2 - ASSARPGLTVGTQY
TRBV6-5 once ASRGGGTSYEQY
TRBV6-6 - ASNEQGFTGELF
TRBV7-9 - AIRGGQPNTGELF
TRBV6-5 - ASSDEGHNEQF